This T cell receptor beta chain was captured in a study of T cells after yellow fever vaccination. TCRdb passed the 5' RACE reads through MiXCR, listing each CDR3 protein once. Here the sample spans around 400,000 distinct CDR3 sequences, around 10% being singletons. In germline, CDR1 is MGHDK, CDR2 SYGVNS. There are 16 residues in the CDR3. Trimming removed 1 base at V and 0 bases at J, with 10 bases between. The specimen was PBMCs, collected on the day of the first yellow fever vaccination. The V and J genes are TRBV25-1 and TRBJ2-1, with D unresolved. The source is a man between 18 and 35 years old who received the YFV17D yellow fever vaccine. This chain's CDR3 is CASSESGFRSYNEQFF. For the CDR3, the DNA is TGTGCCAGCAGTGAATCGGGCTTCCGCTCCTACAATGAGCAGTTCTTC.